This TCR beta chain was captured in a study of glioma-infiltrating T cells after dendritic cell vaccination. Produced via immunoSEQ multiplex PCR; TCRdb's table is partial and in-frame only. This table holds 100,000 or so clones, approximately 90% found once. The CDR3 sequence is 16 residues long. Germline V gene data show CDR1 as SGHTA and CDR2 as FQGNSA. V was shortened by 0 bases and J by 2 bases, with 13 bases between the two germline ends. This TCR came from a human donor with glioblastoma. This chain links TRBV7-2 with TRBJ2-5; D is perhaps TRBD1 (5 bases). This sample comprised blood, obtained before dendritic cell vaccination. Here the CDR3 reads CASSLASQGGQETQYF. The CDR3 bases are TGTGCCAGCAGCTTAGCGAGTCAGGGCGGTCAAGAGACCCAGTACTTC.